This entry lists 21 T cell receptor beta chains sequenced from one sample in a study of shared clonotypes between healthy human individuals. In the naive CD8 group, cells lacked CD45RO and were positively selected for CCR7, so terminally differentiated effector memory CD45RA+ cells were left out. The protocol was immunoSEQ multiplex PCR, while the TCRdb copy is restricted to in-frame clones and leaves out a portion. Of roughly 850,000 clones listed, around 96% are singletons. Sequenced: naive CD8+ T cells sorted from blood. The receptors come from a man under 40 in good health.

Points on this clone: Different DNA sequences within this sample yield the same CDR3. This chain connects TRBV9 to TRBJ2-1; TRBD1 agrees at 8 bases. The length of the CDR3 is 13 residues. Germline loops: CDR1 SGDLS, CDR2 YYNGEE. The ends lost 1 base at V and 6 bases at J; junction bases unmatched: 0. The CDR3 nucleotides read TGTGCCAGCAGCGTAACAGGGGGCAATGAGCAGTTCTTC. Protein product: CASSVTGGNEQFF.

The DNA for the CDR3 is TGCAGCGCAAAACAGGGCAACAGGTACGAGCAGTACTTC. Its protein is CSAKQGNRYEQYF. The chain employs TRBV29-1 and TRBJ2-7, with TRBD1 as a possible D gene (6 bases). The CDR3 sequence is 13 residues long. Per germline, CDR1 SQVTM and CDR2 ANQGSEA. Trimming took off 7 bases at V and 4 bases at J, with 17 bases between the two ends.

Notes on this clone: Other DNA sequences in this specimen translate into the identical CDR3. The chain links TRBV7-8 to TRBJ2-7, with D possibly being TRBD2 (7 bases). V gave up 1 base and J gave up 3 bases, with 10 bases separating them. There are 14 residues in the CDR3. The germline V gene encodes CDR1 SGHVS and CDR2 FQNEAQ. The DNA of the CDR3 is TGTGCCAGCAGCTTAGGGGGAGGGGGCTACGAGCAGTACTTC. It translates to CASSLGGGGYEQYF.

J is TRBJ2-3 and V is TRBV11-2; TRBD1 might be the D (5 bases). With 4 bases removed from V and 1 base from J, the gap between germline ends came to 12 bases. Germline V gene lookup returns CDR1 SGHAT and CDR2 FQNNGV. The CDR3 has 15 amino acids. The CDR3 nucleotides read TGTGCCAGCAGCTCGGACATGTTCGGCACAGATACGCAGTATTTT. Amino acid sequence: CASSSDMFGTDTQYF.

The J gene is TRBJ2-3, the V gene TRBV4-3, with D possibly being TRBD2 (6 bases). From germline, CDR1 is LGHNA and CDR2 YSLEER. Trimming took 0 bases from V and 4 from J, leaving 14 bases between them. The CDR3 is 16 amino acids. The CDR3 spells CASSQDLGIAADTQYF. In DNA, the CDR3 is TGCGCCAGCAGCCAAGATCTTGGGATAGCGGCAGATACGCAGTATTTT.

In DNA form, the CDR3 reads TGTGCCAGCAGCTTAGTCGACGGAACTAGCGGGACAAACAATGAGCAGTTCTTC. Translation: CASSLVDGTSGTNNEQFF. V and J are TRBV11-2 and TRBJ2-1, with 10 nucleotides matching TRBD2. The V segment lost 1 base and the J segment 5 bases; nucleotides outside the gene matches: 11. Per the germline V gene, CDR1 is SGHAT and CDR2 is FQNNGV. The CDR3 has 18 residues.

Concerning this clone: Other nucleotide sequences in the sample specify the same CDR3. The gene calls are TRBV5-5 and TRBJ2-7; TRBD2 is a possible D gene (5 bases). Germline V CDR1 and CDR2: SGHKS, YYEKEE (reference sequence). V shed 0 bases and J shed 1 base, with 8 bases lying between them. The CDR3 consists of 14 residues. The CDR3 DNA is TGTGCCAGCAGCTTGGCCGCGGGTTCCTACGAGCAGTACTTC. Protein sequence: CASSLAAGSYEQYF.

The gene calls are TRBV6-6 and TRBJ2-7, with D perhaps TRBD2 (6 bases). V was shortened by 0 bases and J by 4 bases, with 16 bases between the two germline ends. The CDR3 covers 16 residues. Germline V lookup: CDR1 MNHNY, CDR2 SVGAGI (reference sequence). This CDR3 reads CASSYSKERRGYEQYF. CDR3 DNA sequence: TGTGCCAGCAGTTACTCGAAGGAAAGGAGGGGATACGAGCAGTACTTC.

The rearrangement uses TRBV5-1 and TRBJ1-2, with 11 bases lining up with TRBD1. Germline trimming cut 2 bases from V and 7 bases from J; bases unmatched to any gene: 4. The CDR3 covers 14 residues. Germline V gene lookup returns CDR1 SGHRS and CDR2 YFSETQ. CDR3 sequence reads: CASSLGQGASGYTF. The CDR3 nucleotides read TGCGCCAGCAGCTTAGGACAGGGGGCCTCTGGCTACACCTTC.

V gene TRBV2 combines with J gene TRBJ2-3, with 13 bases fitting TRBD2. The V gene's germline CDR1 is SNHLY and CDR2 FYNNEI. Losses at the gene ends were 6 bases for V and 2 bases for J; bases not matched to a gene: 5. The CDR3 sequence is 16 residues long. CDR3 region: CASSRGTSGATDTQYF. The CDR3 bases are TGTGCCAGCAGCCGGGGGACTAGCGGGGCCACAGATACGCAGTATTTT.

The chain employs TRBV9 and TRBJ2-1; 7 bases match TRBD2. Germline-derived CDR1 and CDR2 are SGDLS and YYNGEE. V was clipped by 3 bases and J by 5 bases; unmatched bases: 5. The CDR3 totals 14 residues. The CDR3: CASSAGDYHNEQFF. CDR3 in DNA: TGTGCCAGCAGCGCTGGGGACTACCACAATGAGCAGTTCTTC.

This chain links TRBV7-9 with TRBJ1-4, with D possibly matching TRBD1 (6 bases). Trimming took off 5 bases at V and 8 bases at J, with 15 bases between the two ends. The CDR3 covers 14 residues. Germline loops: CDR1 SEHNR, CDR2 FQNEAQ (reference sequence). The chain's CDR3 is CASSPRTAREKLFF. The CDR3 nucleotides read TGTGCCAGCAGCCCTCGGACAGCCAGAGAAAAACTGTTTTTT.

The DNA for the CDR3 is TGTGCCAGCAGCGCATACTTGGGGAACTCCTACGAGCAGTACTTC. Translated, it gives CASSAYLGNSYEQYF. The gene calls are TRBV7-2 and TRBJ2-7; D is ambiguous. This CDR3 is built from 15 residues. Trimming took 5 bases from V and 0 from J, leaving 14 bases between them. CDR1 is SGHTA, CDR2 FQGNSA, per germline.

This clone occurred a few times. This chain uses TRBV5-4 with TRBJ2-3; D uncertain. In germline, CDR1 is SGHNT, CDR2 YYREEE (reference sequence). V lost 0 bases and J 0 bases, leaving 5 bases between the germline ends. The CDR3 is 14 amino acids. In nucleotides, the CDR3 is TGTGCCAGCAGCTTGGCTGGCAGCACAGATACGCAGTATTTT. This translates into CASSLAGSTDTQYF.

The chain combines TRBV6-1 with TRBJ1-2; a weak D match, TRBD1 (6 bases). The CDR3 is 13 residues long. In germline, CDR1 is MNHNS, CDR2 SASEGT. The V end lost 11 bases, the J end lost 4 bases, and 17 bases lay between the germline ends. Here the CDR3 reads CAGFGQRTYGYTF. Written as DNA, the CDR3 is TGTGCCGGGTTCGGACAGCGAACCTATGGCTACACCTTC.

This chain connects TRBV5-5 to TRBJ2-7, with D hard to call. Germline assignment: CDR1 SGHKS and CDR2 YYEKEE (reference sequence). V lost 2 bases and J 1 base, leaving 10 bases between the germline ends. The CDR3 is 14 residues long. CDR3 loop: CASSFGGASYEQYF. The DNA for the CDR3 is TGTGCCAGCAGCTTCGGCGGTGCTTCCTACGAGCAGTACTTC.

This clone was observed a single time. The CDR3 region is CSVEAGLAVSTDTQYF. The CDR3 coding sequence is TGCAGCGTTGAAGCTGGACTAGCGGTTAGCACAGATACGCAGTATTTT. The gene calls are TRBV29-1 and TRBJ2-3; the match to TRBD2 covers 10 bases. The CDR3 is made up of 16 amino acids. The J segment lost 0 bases and the V segment lost 1 base, leaving 4 bases of the junction unmatched. The germline gives CDR1 SQVTM, CDR2 ANQGSEA.

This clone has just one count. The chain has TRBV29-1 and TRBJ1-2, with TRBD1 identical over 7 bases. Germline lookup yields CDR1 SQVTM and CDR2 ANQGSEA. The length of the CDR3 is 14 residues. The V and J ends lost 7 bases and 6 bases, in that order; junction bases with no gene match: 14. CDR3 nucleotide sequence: TGCAGCGCCGAGACAGGGAGCTTCGGGAATGGCTACACCTTC. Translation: CSAETGSFGNGYTF.

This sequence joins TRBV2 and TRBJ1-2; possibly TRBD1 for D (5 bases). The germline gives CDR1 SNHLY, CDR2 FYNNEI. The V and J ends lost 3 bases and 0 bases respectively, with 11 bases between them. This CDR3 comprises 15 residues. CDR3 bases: TGTGCCAGCAGTGACAGGGTTGACGCTAACTATGGCTACACCTTC. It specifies CASSDRVDANYGYTF.

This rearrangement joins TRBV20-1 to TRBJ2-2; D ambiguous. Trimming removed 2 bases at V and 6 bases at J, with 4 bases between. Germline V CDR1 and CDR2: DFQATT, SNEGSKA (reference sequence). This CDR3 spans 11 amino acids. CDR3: CSARIPGELFF. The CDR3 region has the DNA TGCAGTGCTAGAATCCCCGGGGAGCTGTTTTTT.

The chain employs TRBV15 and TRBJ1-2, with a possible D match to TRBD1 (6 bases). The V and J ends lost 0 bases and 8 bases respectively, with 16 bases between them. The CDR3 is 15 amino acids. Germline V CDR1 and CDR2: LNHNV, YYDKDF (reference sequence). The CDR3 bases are TGTGCCACCAGCAGAGATGGCGCCCAGGGGAGCGGCTACACCTTC. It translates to CATSRDGAQGSGYTF. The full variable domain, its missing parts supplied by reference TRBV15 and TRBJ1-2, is DAMVIQNPRYQVTQFGKPVTLSCSQTLNHNVMYWYQQKSSQAPKLLFHYYDKDFNNEADTPDNFQSRRPNTSFCFLDIRSPGLGDTAMYLCATSRDGAQGSGYTFGSGTRLTVV.